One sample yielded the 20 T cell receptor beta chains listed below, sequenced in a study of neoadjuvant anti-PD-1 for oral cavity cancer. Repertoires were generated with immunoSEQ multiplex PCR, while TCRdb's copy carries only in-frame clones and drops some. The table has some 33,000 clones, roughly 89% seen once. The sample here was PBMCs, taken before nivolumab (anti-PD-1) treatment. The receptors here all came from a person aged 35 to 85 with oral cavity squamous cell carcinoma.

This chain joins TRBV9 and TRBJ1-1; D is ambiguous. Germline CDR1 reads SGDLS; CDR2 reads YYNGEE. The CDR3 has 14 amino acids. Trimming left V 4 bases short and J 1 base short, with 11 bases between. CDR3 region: CASSPPPTNTEAFF. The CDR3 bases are TGTGCCAGCAGCCCTCCCCCAACGAACACTGAAGCTTTCTTT.

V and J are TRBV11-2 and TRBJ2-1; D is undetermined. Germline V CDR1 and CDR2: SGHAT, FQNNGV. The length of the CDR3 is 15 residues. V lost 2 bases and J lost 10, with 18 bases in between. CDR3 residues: CASSLINQLNTEQFF. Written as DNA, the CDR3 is TGTGCCAGCAGCTTAATCAACCAACTTAACACCGAGCAGTTCTTC.

The CDR3 region has the DNA TGTGCCAGCAGCACAGGGACACCCACCGGGGAAGCTTTCTTT. It yields the protein CASSTGTPTGEAFF. The rearrangement links TRBV5-6 to TRBJ1-1, with a weak D call TRBD1 (6 bases). The germline gives CDR1 SGHDT, CDR2 YYEEEE. CDR3 length equals 14 residues. V was trimmed by 4 bases and J by 8 bases, leaving 18 bases between them.

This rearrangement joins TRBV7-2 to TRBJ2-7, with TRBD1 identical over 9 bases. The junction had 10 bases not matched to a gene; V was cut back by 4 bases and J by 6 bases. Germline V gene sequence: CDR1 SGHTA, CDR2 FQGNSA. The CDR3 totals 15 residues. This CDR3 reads CASSWSPGQGSEQYF. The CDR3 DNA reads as TGTGCCAGCAGCTGGAGCCCGGGACAGGGATCCGAGCAGTACTTC. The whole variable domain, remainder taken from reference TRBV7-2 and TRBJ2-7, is GAGVSQSPSNKVTEKGKDVELRCDPISGHTALYWYRQSLGQGLEFLIYFQGNSAPDKSGLPSDRFSAERTGGSVSTLTIQRTQQEDSAVYLCASSWSPGQGSEQYFGPGTRLTVT.

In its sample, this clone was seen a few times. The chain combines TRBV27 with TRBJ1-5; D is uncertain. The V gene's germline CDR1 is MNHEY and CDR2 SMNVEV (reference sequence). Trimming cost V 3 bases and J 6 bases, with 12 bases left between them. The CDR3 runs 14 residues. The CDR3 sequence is CASSFSGPGQPQHF. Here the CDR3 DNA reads TGTGCCAGCAGTTTTTCGGGCCCTGGTCAGCCCCAGCATTTT.

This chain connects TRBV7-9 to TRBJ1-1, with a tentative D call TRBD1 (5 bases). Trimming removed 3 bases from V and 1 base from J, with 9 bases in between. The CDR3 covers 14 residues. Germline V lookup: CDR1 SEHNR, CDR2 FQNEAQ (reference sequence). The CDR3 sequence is CASSFSQGNTEAFF. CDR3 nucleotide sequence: TGTGCCAGCAGCTTTTCCCAGGGGAACACTGAAGCTTTCTTT.

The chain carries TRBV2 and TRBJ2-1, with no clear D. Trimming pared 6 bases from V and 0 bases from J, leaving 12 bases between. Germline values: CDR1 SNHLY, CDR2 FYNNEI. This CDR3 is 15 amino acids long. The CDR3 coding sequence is TGTGCCAGCAGGAGAGGTGACACCTCCTACAATGAGCAGTTCTTC. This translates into CASRRGDTSYNEQFF.

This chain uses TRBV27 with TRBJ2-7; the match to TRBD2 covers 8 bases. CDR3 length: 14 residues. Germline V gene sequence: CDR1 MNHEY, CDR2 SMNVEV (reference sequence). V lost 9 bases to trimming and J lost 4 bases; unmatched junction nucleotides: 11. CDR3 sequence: CASSTSGPMYEQYF. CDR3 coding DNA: TGTGCCAGTTCTACTAGCGGACCTATGTACGAGCAGTACTTC.

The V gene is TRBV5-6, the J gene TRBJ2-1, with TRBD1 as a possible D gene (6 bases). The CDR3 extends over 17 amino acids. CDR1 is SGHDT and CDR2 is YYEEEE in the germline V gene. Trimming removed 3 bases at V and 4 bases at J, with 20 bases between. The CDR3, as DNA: TGTGCCAGCAGCTGGGGACCCCTAGGGGGAATTTACAATGAGCAGTTCTTC. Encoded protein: CASSWGPLGGIYNEQFF.

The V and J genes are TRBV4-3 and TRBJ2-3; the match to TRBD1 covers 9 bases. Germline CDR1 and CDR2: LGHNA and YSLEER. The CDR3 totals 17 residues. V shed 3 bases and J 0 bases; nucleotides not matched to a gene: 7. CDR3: CASSHASGTGSTDTQYF. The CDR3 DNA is TGCGCCAGCAGCCACGCTTCCGGGACAGGGAGCACAGATACGCAGTATTTT.

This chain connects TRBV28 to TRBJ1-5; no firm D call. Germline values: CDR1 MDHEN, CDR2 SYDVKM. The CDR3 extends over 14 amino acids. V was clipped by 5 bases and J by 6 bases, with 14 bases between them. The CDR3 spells CASSPVGGIQPQHF. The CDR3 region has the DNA TGTGCCAGCAGTCCCGTGGGAGGGATTCAGCCCCAGCATTTT.

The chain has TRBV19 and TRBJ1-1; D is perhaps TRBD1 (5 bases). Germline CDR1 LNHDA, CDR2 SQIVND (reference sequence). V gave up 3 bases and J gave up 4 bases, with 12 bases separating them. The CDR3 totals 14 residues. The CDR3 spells CASSMGSGSTEAFF. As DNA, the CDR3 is TGTGCCAGTAGTATGGGGTCAGGGAGCACTGAAGCTTTCTTT.

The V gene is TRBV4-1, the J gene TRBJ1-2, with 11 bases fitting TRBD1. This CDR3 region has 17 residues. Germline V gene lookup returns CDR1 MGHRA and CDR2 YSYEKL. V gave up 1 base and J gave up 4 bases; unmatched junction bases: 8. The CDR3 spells CASSQVPGQGDFYGYTF. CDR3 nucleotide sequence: TGCGCCAGCAGCCAAGTTCCGGGACAGGGGGATTTCTATGGCTACACCTTC.

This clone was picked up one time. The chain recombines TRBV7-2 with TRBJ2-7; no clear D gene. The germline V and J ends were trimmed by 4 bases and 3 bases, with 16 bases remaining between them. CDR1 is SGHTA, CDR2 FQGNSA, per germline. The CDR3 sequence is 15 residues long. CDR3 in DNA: TGTGCCAGCAGCTCGTATTCCGGGTCAGGCTACGAGCAGTACTTC. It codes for CASSSYSGSGYEQYF.

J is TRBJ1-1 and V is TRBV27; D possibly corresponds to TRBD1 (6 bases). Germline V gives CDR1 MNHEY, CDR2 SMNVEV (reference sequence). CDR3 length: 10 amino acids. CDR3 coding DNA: TGTGAAGGGGGGCGGGGTGAAGCTTTCTTT. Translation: CEGGRGEAFF.

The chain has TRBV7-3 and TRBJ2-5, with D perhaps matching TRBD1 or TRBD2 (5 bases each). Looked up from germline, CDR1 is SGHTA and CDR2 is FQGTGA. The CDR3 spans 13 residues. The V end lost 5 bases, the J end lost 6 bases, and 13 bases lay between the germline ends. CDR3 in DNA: TGTGCCAGCAGCCCACCCGGGGCCCAGACCCAGTACTTC. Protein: CASSPPGAQTQYF.

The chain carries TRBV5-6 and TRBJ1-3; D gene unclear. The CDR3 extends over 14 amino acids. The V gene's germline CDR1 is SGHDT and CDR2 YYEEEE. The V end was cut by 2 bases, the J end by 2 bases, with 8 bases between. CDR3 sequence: CASSFTATGNTIYF. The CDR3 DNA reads TGTGCCAGCAGCTTCACAGCCACTGGAAACACCATATATTTT.

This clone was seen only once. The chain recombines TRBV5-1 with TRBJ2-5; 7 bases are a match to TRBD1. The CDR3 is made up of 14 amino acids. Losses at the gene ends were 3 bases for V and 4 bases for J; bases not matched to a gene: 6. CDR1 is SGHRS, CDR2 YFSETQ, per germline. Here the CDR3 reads CASSSGQVGETQYF. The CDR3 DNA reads TGCGCCAGCAGCTCTGGACAGGTGGGAGAGACCCAGTACTTC.

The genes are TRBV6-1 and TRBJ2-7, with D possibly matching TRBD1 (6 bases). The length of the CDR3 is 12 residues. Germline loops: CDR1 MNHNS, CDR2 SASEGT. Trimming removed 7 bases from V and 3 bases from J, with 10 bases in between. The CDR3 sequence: CASTLDSYEQYF. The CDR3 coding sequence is TGTGCCAGCACCCTGGACAGCTACGAGCAGTACTTC.

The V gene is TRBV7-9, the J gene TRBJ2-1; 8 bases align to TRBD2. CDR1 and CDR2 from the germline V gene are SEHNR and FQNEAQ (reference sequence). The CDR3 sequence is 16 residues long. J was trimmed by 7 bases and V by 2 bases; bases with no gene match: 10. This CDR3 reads CASSLRRGARENEQFF. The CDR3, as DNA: TGTGCCAGCAGCTTACGGCGGGGGGCGCGGGAGAATGAGCAGTTCTTC.